The present T cell receptor beta chain was sequenced within a study of regulatory T cells after allogeneic stem cell transplantation (dated by TCRdb to 2017 to 2018). In terms of the full investigation: Each patient's group depended on whether acute graft-versus-host disease developed within 100 days after stem cell transplantation. Conventional CD4+ T cells defined as CD4+CD25+/-CD127+ were also sorted and TCR-sequenced for comparison in the study. Between patients who did and did not develop acute graft-versus-host disease, the study compared the regulatory T-cell TCR repertoire following allogeneic stem cell transplantation. CD4+CD25+CD127- regulatory T cells were obtained from patient PBMCs by means of fluorescence-activated cell sorting.

Interpreted using the paper, the time point label stands for: 30 days after allogeneic hematopoietic stem cell transplantation. At 30 days after allogeneic hematopoietic stem cell transplantation, peripheral blood mononuclear cells were collected from the patients. The full study reports these points: Compared with patients who had graft-versus-host disease, patients without the disease had a regulatory T-cell TCR repertoire that was more focused and less diverse. No regulatory T-cell clones were shared by all patients, and sorted cell numbers did not correlate significantly with the inverse Simpson index. In non-GvHD patients, the top 10 regulatory T-cell clones took up a significantly larger share of the repertoire, which suggests expansion of presumably allo-specific protective clones. The small patient sample size meant the findings required validation in a larger cohort. Diversity of the conventional CD4+ T-cell repertoire was not significantly different between patients with graft-versus-host disease and patients without graft-versus-host disease.

This clonotype is judged large (0.1 to 1%). Which antigen it targets is not known. Base qualities are not provided; no much larger clone lies one nucleotide away. Instrument on record: Illumina MiSeq. The SMARTer RACE cDNA Amplification kit was used to reverse transcribe the RNA, and the TCR beta CDR3 region was then amplified. RNA from sorted cells was extracted with the RNeasy Mini Kit. TCR beta amplicons were sequenced using Illumina paired-end sequencing. Regarding the original processing steps: MiXCR, VDJtools and the tcR R package were the tools used to analyze the TCR repertoire. Diversity was quantified with the inverse Simpson index, and clones were binned as rare, small, medium or expanded by repertoire proportion. In TCRdb, the public reads were trimmed at Q25 with fastp and aligned with MiXCR, with productive beta chains retained. Entries that share a CDR3 protein sequence are merged under the most common genes and DNA. TCRdb's processing, not the authors', yielded these V and J calls. The table for this sample lists approximately 390 distinct CDR3 sequences; over 15% of them were counted only once. The ten biggest clones cover 20% to 25% of the sample.

This TCR was recovered from a human patient who had an allogeneic stem cell transplant, so the T cells may come from the graft donor. The material was sorted CD4+ T cells from blood (whether regulatory or conventional is not recorded), obtained 30 days after allogeneic stem cell transplant.

The DNA sequence follows: TGTGCCAGCAGCCCGTTATCTGGAGGCAGGGACGGCTACACCTTC. It encodes CASSPLSGGRDGYTF. This chain is built from TRBV7-8 and TRBJ1-2; TRBD1 is a weak D gene call, 5 bases matching. Counted from cysteine to phenylalanine, this CDR3 has 15 amino acids. CDR3 DNA is the only sequence kept; it has 45 bases, read in frame from the first base. V and J lose 5 bases and 8 bases, and a span of 21 bases separates them. CDR1 and CDR2, looked up from the germline V gene, are SGHVS and FQNEAQ. The CDR3 plus the reference TRBV7-8 and TRBJ1-2 genes for the other parts give the full variable domain: GAGVSQSPRYKVAKRGQDVALRCDPISGHVSLFWYQQALGQGPEFLTYFQNEAQLDKSGLPSDRFFAERPEGSVSTLKIQRTQQEDSAVYLCASSPLSGGRDGYTFGSGTRLTVV.